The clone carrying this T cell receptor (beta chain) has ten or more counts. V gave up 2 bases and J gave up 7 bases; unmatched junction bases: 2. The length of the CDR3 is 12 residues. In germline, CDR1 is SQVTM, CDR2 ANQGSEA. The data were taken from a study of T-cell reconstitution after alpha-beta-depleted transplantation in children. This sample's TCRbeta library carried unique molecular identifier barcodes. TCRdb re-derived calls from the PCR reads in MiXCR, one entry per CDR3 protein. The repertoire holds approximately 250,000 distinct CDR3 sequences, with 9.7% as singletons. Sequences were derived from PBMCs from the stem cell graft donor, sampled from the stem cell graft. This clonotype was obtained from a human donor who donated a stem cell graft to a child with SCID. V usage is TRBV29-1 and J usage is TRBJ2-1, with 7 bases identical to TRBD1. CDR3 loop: CSVEQGVNEQFF. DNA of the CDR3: TGCAGCGTTGAACAGGGGGTAAATGAGCAGTTCTTC.